This T cell receptor (beta chain) was obtained from a study of cytomegalovirus exposure and HLA in healthy donors. The study, taken as a whole, reports: Association with HLA alleles at 0.05 false discovery rate was found for 15,000 or so TCR beta sequences in a later analysis.

To note about this clone: Antigen: not known.

The CDR3 is 14 residues long. Germline CDR1 reads MDHEN; CDR2 reads SYDVKM. V lost 5 bases to trimming and J lost 2 bases, with 13 bases between them. Use of 60 Vbeta and 13 Jbeta primers characterized the PCR. As handled by the study authors: Unique TCR beta chains numbered approximately 80 million in a later analysis, with around 10 million shared. Clones were read by immunoSEQ multiplex PCR, and TCRdb kept only the in-frame ones, dropping some. Clone size and the V and J calls come from that table; the DNA yielded D and trimming. The sample shows more than 85,000 clones, more than 65% of them seen only once.

Sequences were obtained from PBMCs. The sequence came from a woman aged 18 to 35 in good health and CMV-seronegative. The chain is built from TRBV28 and TRBJ2-7, with a tentative D call TRBD1 (6 bases). The CDR3, as DNA: TGTGCCAGCAGTGTGAACAGGGTTCCCTACGAGCAGTACTTC. Translating it yields CASSVNRVPYEQYF. Full variable domain (outside the CDR3, taken from reference TRBV28 and TRBJ2-7): DVKVTQSSRYLVKRTGEKVFLECVQDMDHENMFWYRQDPGLGLRLIYFSYDVKMKEKGDIPEGYSVSREKKERFSLILESASTNQTSMYLCASSVNRVPYEQYFGPGTRLTVT.